The 3 T cell receptor beta chains below all came from one sample that was sequenced in a study of T cell changes during pregnancy in multiple sclerosis. This table comes from immunoSEQ multiplex PCR, and its TCRdb copy is limited to in-frame clones, with some not included. Of 35,000 to 40,000 clones listed, 88% are singletons. The sequencing used CD4+ T cells from peripheral blood mononuclear cells, collected before pregnancy. The receptors come from a female donor with multiple sclerosis, enrolled in a pregnancy study.

This chain uses TRBV30 with TRBJ2-7; 8 bases map to TRBD1. Germline V gives CDR1 GTSNPN, CDR2 SVGIG (reference sequence). This CDR3 is 16 amino acids long. J gave up 1 base and V 2 bases, and 10 bases lay outside the gene matches. The CDR3 nucleotides are TGTGCCTGGAGTCCGGGACGGACAGGGAGTTCCTACGAGCAGTACTTC. Protein: CAWSPGRTGSSYEQYF.

The V and J genes are TRBV16 and TRBJ1-4; a possible D gene is TRBD1 (5 bases). From germline, CDR1 is KGHSY and CDR2 FQNENV. The CDR3 loop spans 14 amino acids. Trimming stripped 1 base from V and 8 bases from J, with 11 bases between. CDR3 residues: CASSQWGREEKLFF. The CDR3 DNA reads as TGTGCCAGCAGCCAATGGGGCAGGGAAGAAAAACTGTTTTTT.

This chain links TRBV2 with TRBJ2-5; perhaps TRBD2 as D (6 bases). This CDR3 is 14 amino acids long. The germline V and J ends were trimmed by 3 bases and 4 bases, with 12 bases remaining between them. From germline, CDR1 is SNHLY and CDR2 FYNNEI. CDR3 in amino acids: CASSEALAVETQYF. DNA of the CDR3: TGTGCCAGCAGTGAGGCACTAGCAGTAGAGACCCAGTACTTC. The entire variable domain, with the rest obtained from reference TRBV2 and TRBJ2-5, is as follows: EPEVTQTPSHQVTQMGQEVILRCVPISNHLYFYWYRQILGQKVEFLVSFYNNEISEKSEIFDDQFSVERPDGSNFTLKIRSTKLEDSAMYFCASSEALAVETQYFGPGTRLLVL.